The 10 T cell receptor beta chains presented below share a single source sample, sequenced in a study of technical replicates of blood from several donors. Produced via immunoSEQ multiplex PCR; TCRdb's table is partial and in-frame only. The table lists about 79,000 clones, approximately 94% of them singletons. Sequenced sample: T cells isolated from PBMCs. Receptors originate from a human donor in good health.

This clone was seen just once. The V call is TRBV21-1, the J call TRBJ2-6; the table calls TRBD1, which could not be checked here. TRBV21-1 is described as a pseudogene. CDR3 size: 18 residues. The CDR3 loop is CASSKETGNLSGANVLTF. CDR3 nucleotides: TGTGCCAGCAGCAAAGAGACAGGTAATCTCTCTGGGGCCAACGTCCTGACTTTC.

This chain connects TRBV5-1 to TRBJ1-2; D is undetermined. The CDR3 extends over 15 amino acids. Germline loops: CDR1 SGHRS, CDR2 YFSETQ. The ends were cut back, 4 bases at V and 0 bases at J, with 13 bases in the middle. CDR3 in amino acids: CASSPDDTPNYGYTF. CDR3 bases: TGCGCCAGCAGCCCCGACGACACTCCTAACTATGGCTACACCTTC.

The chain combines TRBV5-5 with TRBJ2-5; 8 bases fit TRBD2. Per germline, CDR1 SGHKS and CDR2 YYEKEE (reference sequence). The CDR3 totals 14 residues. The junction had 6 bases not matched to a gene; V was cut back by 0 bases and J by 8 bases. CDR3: CASSLAGTSSTQYF. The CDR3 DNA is TGTGCCAGCAGCTTGGCGGGGACTAGTTCTACCCAGTACTTC.

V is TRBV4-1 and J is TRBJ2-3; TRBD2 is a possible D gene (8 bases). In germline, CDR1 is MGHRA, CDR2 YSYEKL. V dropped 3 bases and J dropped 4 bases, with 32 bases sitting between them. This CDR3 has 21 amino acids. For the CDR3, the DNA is TGCGCCAGCAGCCACCCTACAGGGGCCCTCCCGAGCGGGAGAGGCCCAGATACGCAGTATTTT. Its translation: CASSHPTGALPSGRGPDTQYF.

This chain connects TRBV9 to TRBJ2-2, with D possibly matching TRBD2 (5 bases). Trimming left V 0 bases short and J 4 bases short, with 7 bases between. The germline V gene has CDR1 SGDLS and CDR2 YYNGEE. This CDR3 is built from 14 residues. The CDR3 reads CASSVVGSTGELFF. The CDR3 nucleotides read TGTGCCAGCAGCGTAGTAGGGAGCACCGGGGAGCTGTTTTTT.

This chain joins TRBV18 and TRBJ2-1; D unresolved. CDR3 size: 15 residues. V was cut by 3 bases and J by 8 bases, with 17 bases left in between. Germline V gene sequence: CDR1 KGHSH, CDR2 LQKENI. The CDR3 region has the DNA TGTGCCAGCTCACCGCGAAGCGAGGCTAACTATGAGCAGTTCTTC. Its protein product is CASSPRSEANYEQFF.

CDR3 sequence reads: CASRQTGFAGNTIYF. As DNA, the CDR3 is TGTGCCAGCAGACAGACAGGGTTCGCTGGAAACACCATATATTTT. The chain links TRBV11-2 to TRBJ1-3; TRBD1 aligns across 7 bases. The CDR3 spans 15 residues. Germline V gene sequence: CDR1 SGHAT, CDR2 FQNNGV. Losses at the gene ends were 6 bases for V and 2 bases for J; bases not matched to a gene: 7. Using reference TRBV11-2 and TRBJ1-3 for the parts outside the CDR3, the full variable domain is EAGVAQSPRYKIIEKRQSVAFWCNPISGHATLYWYQQILGQGPKLLIQFQNNGVVDDSQLPKDRFSAERLKGVDSTLKIQPAKLEDSAVYLCASRQTGFAGNTIYFGEGSWLTVV.

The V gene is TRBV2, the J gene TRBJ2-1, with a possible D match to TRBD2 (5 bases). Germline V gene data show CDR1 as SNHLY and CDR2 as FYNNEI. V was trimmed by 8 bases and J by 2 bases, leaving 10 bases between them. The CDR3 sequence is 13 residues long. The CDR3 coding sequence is TGTGCCAGCTTCGAGGGAGCCTACAATGAGCAGTTCTTC. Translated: CASFEGAYNEQFF. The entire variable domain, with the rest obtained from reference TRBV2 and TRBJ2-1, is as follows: EPEVTQTPSHQVTQMGQEVILRCVPISNHLYFYWYRQILGQKVEFLVSFYNNEISEKSEIFDDQFSVERPDGSNFTLKIRSTKLEDSAMYFCASFEGAYNEQFFGPGTRLTVL.

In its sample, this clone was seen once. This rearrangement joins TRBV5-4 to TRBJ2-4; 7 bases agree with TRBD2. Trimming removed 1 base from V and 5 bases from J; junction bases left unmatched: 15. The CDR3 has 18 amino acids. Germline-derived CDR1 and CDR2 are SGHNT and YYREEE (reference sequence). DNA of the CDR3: TGTGCCAGCAGCTTGAGGATTCGACCGGGAGGTACCGAAAACATTCAGTACTTC. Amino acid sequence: CASSLRIRPGGTENIQYF.

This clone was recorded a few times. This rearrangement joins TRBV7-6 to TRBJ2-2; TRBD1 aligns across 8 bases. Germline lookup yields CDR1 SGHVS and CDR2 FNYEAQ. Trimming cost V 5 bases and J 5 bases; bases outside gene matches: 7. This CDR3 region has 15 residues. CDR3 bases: TGTGCCAGCAGCCAGGACAGGGTAGCAACCGGGGAGCTGTTTTTT. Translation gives CASSQDRVATGELFF. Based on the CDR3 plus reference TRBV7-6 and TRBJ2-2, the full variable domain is GAGVSQSPRYKVTKRGQDVALRCDPISGHVSLYWYRQALGQGPEFLTYFNYEAQQDKSGLPNDRFSAERPEGSISTLTIQRTEQRDSAMYRCASSQDRVATGELFFGEGSRLTVL.